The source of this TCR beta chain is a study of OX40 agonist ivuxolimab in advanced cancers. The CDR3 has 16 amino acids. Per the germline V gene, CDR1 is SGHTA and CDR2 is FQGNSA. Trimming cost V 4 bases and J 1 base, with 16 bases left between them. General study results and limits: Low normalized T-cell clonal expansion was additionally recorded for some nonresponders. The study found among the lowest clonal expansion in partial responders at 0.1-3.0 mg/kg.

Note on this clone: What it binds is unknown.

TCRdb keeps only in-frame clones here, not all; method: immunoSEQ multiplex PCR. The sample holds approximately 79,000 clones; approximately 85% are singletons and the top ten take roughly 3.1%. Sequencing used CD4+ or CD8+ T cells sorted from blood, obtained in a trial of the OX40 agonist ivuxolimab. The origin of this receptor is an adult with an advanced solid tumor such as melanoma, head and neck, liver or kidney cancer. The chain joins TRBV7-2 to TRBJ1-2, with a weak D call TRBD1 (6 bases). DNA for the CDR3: TGTGCCAGCAGCTCTGAGGGGGGTATAGTTAACTATGGCTACACCTTC. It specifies CASSSEGGIVNYGYTF.